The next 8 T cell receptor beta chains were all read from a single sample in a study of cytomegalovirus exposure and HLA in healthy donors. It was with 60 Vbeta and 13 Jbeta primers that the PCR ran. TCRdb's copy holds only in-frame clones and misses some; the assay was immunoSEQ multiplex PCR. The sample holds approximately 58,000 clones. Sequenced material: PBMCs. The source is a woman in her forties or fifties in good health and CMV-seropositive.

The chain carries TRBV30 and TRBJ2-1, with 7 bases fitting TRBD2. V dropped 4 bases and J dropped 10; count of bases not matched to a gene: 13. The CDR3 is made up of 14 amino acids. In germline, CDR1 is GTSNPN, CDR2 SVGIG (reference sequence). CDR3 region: CAWKKIVGGSEQFF. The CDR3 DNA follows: TGTGCCTGGAAGAAAATTGTAGGCGGGAGCGAGCAGTTCTTC.

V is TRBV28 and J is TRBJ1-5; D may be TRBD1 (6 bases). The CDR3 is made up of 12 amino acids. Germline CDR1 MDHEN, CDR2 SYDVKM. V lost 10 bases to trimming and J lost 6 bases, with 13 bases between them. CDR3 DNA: TGTGCCACCACAGGGATTCTTCAGCCCCAGCATTTT. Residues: CATTGILQPQHF.

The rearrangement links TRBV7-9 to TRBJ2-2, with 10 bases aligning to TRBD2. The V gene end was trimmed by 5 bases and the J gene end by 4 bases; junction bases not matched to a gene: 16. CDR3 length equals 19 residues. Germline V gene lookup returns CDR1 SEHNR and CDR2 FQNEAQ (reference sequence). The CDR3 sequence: CASSPRGSGRYSSTGELFF. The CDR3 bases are TGTGCCAGCAGCCCTCGCGGTAGCGGGAGGTACTCGAGCACCGGGGAGCTGTTTTTT.

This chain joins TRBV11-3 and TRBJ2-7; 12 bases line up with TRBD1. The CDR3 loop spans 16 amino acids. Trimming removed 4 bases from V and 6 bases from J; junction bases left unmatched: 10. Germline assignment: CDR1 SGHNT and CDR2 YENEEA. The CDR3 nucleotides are TGTGCCAGCAGCTCCACCGGGACAGGGGGCGCGGGCGAGCAGTACTTC. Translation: CASSSTGTGGAGEQYF.

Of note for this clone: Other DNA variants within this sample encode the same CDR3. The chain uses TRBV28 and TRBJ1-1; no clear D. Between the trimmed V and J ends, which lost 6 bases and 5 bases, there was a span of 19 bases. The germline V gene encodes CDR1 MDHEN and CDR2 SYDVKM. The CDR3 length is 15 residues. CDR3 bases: TGTGCCAGCAGCCCGAGGGCGGAAGGATGGACTGAAGCTTTCTTT. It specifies CASSPRAEGWTEAFF.

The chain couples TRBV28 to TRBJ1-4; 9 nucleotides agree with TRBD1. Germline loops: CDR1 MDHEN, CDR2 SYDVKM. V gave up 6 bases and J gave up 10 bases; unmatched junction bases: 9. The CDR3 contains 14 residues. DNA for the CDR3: TGTGCCAGCAGCCTGGGGACAGGGAGAGGAAAACTGTTTTTT. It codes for CASSLGTGRGKLFF.

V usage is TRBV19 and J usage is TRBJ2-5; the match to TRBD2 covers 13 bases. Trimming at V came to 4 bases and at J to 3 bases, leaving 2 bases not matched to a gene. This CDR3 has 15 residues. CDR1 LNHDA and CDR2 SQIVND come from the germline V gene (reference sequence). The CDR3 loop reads CASSRTSGSEETQYF. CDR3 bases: TGTGCCAGTAGTAGGACTAGCGGGAGCGAAGAGACCCAGTACTTC.

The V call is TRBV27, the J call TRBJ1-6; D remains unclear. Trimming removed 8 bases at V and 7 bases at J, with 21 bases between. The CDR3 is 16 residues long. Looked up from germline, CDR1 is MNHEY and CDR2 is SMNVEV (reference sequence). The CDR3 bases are TGTGCCAGCCTAACGGGAACAGACCATCGGAATTCACCCCTCCACTTT. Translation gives CASLTGTDHRNSPLHF.